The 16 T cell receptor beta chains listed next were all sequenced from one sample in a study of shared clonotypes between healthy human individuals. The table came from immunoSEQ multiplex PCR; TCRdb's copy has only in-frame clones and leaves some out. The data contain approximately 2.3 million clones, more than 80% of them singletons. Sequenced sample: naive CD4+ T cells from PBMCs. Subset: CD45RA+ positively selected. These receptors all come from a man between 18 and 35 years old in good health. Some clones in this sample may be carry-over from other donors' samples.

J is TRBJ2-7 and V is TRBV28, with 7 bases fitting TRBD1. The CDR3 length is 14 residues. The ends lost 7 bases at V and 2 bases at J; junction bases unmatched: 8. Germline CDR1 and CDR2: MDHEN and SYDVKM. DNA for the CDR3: TGTGCCAGCACAGGGGGACCACTTACCTACGAGCAGTACTTC. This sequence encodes CASTGGPLTYEQYF.

CDR3 region: CAGDRQETQYF. Here the CDR3 DNA reads TGTGCCGGGGACAGACAAGAGACCCAGTACTTC. This sequence joins TRBV30 and TRBJ2-5, with 7 bases lining up with TRBD1. J was trimmed by 2 bases and V by 8 bases; bases with no gene match: 2. This CDR3 region has 11 residues. Germline lookup yields CDR1 GTSNPN and CDR2 SVGIG (reference sequence).

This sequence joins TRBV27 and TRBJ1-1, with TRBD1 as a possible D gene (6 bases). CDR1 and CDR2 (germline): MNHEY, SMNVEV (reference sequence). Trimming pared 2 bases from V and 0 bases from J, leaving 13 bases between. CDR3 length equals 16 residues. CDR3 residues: CASSLKTGSLNTEAFF. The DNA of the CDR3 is TGTGCCAGCAGTTTAAAAACAGGGAGTTTGAACACTGAAGCTTTCTTT.

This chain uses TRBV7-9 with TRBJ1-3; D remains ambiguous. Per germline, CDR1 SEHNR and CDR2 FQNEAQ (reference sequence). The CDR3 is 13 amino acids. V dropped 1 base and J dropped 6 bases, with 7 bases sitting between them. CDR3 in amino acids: CASSLVGENTIYF. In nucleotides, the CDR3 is TGTGCCAGCAGCTTAGTCGGCGAAAACACCATATATTTT.

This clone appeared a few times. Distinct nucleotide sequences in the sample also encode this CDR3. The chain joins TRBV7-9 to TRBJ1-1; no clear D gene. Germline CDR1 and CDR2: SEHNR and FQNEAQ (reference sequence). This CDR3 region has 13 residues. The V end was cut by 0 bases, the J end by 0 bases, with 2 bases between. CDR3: CASSLALNTEAFF. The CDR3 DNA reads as TGTGCCAGCAGCTTAGCATTGAACACTGAAGCTTTCTTT.

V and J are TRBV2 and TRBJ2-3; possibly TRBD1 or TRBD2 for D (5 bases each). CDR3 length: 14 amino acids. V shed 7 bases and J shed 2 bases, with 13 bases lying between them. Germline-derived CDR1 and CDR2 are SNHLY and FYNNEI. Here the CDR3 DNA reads TGTGCCAGCAAGTTCGGGACCACCACAGATACGCAGTATTTT. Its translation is CASKFGTTTDTQYF.

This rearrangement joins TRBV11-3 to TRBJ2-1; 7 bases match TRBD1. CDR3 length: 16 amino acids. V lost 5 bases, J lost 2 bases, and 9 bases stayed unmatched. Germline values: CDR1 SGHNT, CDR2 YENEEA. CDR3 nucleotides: TGTGCCAGCAGCCCGAGGGGTGGACAGGCCTACAATGAGCAGTTCTTC. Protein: CASSPRGGQAYNEQFF.

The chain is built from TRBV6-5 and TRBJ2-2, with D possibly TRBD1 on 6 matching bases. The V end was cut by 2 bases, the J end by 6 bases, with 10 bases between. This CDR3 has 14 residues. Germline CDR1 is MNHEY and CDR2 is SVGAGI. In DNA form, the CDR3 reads TGTGCCAGCAGTTACGGGACACCGCCCGGGGAGCTGTTTTTT. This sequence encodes CASSYGTPPGELFF.

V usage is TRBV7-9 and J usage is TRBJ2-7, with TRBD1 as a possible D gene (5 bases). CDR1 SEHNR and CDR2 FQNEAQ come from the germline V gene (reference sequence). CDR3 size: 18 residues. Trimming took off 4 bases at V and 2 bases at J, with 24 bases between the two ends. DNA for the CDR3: TGTGCCAGCAGCTCCTTATATCAGGTAGGGGTGAAGACCTACGAGCAGTACTTC. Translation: CASSSLYQVGVKTYEQYF.

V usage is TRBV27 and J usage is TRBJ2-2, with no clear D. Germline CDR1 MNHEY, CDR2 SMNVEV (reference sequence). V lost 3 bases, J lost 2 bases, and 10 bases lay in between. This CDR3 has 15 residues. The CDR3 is CASSFGVFNTGELFF. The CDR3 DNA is TGTGCCAGCAGTTTTGGGGTCTTTAACACCGGGGAGCTGTTTTTT.

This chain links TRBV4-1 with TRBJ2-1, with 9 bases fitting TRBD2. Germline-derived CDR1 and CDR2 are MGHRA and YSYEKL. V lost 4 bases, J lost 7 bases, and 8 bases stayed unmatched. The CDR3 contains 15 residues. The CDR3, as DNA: TGCGCCAGCAGCCCCGGACTAGCGCCGACGAATGAGCAGTTCTTC. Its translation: CASSPGLAPTNEQFF.

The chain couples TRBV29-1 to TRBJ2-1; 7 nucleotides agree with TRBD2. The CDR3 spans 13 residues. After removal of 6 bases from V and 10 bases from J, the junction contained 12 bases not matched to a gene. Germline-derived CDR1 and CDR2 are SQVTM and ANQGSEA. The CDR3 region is CSVTDGLVGEQFF. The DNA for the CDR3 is TGCAGCGTCACGGACGGACTAGTCGGGGAGCAGTTCTTC.

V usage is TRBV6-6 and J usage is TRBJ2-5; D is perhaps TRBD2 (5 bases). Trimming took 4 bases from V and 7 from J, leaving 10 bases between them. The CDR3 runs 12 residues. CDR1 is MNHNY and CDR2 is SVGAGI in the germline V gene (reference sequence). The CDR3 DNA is TGTGCCAGCAGTTTGACCCGGGGGACCCAGTACTTC. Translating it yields CASSLTRGTQYF.

The CDR3 spells CASSPPGHSINQPQHF. In nucleotides, the CDR3 is TGTGCCAGTAGTCCTCCGGGACACTCTATCAATCAGCCCCAGCATTTT. This rearrangement joins TRBV19 to TRBJ1-5; possible D gene TRBD1, 6 bases. This CDR3 has 16 residues. The germline V and J ends were trimmed by 5 bases and 3 bases, with 17 bases remaining between them. Germline lookup yields CDR1 LNHDA and CDR2 SQIVND (reference sequence).

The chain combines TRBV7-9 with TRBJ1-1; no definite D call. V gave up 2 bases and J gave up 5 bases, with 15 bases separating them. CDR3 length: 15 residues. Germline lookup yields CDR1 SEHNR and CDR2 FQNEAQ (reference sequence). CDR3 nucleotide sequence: TGTGCCAGCAGCTTAATATATTATCGGGGAACTGAAGCTTTCTTT. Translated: CASSLIYYRGTEAFF.

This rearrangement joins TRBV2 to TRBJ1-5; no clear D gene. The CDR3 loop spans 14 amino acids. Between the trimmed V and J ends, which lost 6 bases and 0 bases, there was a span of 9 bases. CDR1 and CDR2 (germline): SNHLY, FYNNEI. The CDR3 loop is CASRYRYSNQPQHF. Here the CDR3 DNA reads TGTGCCAGCAGGTACCGATATAGCAATCAGCCCCAGCATTTT.